This T cell receptor (beta chain) derives from a study of neurological immune-mediated disorders. Findings and limits, study-wide: The greatest degree of TCR clonal expansion was observed in HTLV-1-associated myelopathy, with the lowest in multiple sclerosis, below that of healthy controls.

At least ten counts were recorded for this clonotype. Its antigen is not known. The CDR3 has 15 amino acids. The germline CDR1 and CDR2 sequences are MNHEY and SVGAGI. The V end was cut by 6 bases, the J end by 2 bases, with 17 bases between. From the 5' RACE reads, TCRdb called clonotypes with MiXCR, one entry per CDR3 protein. The table lists 55,000 to 65,000 distinct CDR3 sequences, approximately 3.7% of them singletons. This receptor was obtained from a woman between 45 and 60 years old with multiple sclerosis. What was sequenced was PBMCs. The chain links TRBV6-5 to TRBJ2-7; tentatively, D is TRBD2 (5 bases). CDR3 nucleotides: TGTGCCAGCAGCCTAGATGGGAGTAACGCCTACGAGCAGTACTTC. Residues: CASSLDGSNAYEQYF.